This T cell receptor beta chain was captured in a study of regulatory T cells in long-lasting Graves disease. Comment on this clonotype: The target antigen is unknown.

Study observations and caveats: Among the persistent patients, fewer than 3,000 public clonotypes were shared, more than the roughly 970 shared among new patients. There were preferences for TRBV28, TRBJ1-2 and TRBJ2-5 in persistent disease.

Specified time point: persistent/refractory GD, antithyroid drugs over 5 years with positive TRAb. Extracted PBMC RNA gave rise to the TCR library. Doctors identified Graves' disease using the American Thyroid Association guidelines. The germline V gene has CDR1 MNHNS and CDR2 SASEGT. This CDR3 has 14 residues. The V gene lost 7 bases and the J gene lost 4 bases, with 17 bases spanning the gap. Libraries of TCR beta came from iRepertoire HTBI primers plus Arm-PCR of CDR3 regions. Each CDR3 protein gets one entry after TCRdb re-called the multiplex PCR reads with MiXCR. The sample has around 460,000 distinct CDR3 sequences; about 22% are singletons.

The sample here was peripheral blood mononuclear cells (PBMCs), taken when the disease was refractory, from a patient treated with antithyroid drugs. The V gene is TRBV6-1, the J gene TRBJ2-7; D is ambiguous. This receptor was obtained from a female donor with Graves disease. CDR3 region: CASTPREQTYEQYF. In DNA form, the CDR3 reads TGTGCCAGCACCCCAAGGGAACAGACTTACGAGCAGTACTTC.